A selection of T cell receptor beta chains follows, all from one sample in a study of graft-versus-host responses after intestinal transplantation. Profiled with immunoSEQ multiplex PCR; TCRdb holds only in-frame clones, not every one. The sample includes about 81,000 clones, approximately 90% of them seen just once. These receptors have no known antigen. This sample comprised unstimulated CD4+ T cells sorted from spleen or lymph node cells, obtained before transplant. The receptors derive from a human donor who was the organ donor for an intestinal transplant. The conserved cysteine and the conserved F or W are not part of the CDR3 here. Expanded clones are given a class, and other clones once, few, many or no size at all.

TRBV5-4	TRBJ1-2	NA	ASSLFVGFGSYGYT
TRBV6-1	TRBJ1-4	NA	ASSDVSFDEKLF
TRBV27	TRBJ2-7	many	ASSLSSGSYEQY
TRBV4-2	TRBJ2-2	NA	ASSALAGGITGELF
TRBV19	TRBJ2-6	NA	ASSSVSGANVLT
TRBV5-1	TRBJ2-1	once	ASSLGQGGNEQF
TRBV19	TRBJ2-1	NA	ASSIFGAGTGNEQF
TRBV14	TRBJ2-7	few	ASSQAGSYEQY
TRBV15	TRBJ2-1	NA	ATSRGGGAYNEQF
TRBV30	TRBJ1-5	NA	AWSVRELRDQPQH
TRBV21-1	TRBJ2-1	once	TSKIWPAGENEQF
TRBV28	TRBJ1-1	NA	ASGTGRPEAF
TRBV27	TRBJ2-5	NA	ASSTVPGLNREY
TRBV7-3	TRBJ2-5	NA	ASSLTTFETQY
TRBV12-5	TRBJ2-5	NA	ASGFSAQETQY
TRBV6-1	TRBJ1-2	NA	ASSGQQGLHGYT